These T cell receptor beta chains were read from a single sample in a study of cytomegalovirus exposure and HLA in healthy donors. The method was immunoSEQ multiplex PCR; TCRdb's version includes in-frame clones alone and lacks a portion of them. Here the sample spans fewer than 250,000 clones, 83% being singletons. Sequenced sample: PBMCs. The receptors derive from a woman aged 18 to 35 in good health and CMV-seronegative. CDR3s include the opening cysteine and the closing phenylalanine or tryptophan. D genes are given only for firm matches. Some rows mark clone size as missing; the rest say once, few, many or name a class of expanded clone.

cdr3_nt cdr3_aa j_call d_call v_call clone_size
TGCGCCAGCAGCTTGGAGGCCAGGGGGCTGCAAGAGACCCAGTACTTC CASSLEARGLQETQYF TRBJ2-5 TRBD1 TRBV5-1 NA
TGTGCCACCAGCAGAGGGGACAGGGGCGACGAGCAGTACTTC CATSRGDRGDEQYF TRBJ2-7 TRBD1 TRBV15 NA
TGTGCCAGCAGGAGGGACCTTAACAGCAATCAGCCCCAGCATTTT CASRRDLNSNQPQHF TRBJ1-5 NA TRBV2 few
TGTGCCAGCAGCTTAATGGGGGCCGGAGGGGGGATCGCCTACGAGCAGTACTTC CASSLMGAGGGIAYEQYF TRBJ2-7 NA TRBV11-2 NA
TGTGCCAGCAGTCCATCCAACAGGGAAGGCTACGAGCAGTACTTC CASSPSNREGYEQYF TRBJ2-7 NA TRBV6-1 NA
TGCAGCGTTGCCCTGGGACAGGGAAGTAGACAGCCCCAGCATTTT CSVALGQGSRQPQHF TRBJ1-5 TRBD1 TRBV29-1 NA
TGTGCCAGCAGCTGGATACAGGAGGGGAATGAGCAGTTCTTC CASSWIQEGNEQFF TRBJ2-1 NA TRBV5-6 NA
TGTGCCAGCAGTACTAGCGGGAGAGCAGATACGCAGTATTTT CASSTSGRADTQYF TRBJ2-3 TRBD2 TRBV28 NA
TGTGCCACCAGCAGGGACAGACAGGGGGTGCTCTATGGCTACACCTTC CATSRDRQGVLYGYTF TRBJ1-2 TRBD1 TRBV15 NA
TGTGCCAGCAGCTCACTTTCCGGGCGAACCGGGGAGCTGTTTTTT CASSSLSGRTGELFF TRBJ2-2 NA TRBV7-9 NA
TGTGCCTGGAGTGTTGGGGGGGAACAAGAGACCCAGTACTTC CAWSVGGEQETQYF TRBJ2-5 TRBD2 TRBV30 NA
TGTGCCAGTAGCCAGGGGAATCAGCCCCAGCATTTT CASSQGNQPQHF TRBJ1-5 NA TRBV19 few
TGTGCCTGGAGTCGGCGGCCTGAAGCTTTCTTT CAWSRRPEAFF TRBJ1-1 NA TRBV30 NA
TGTGCCAGCAGTATAGGGACACGCAATCAGCCCCAGCATTTT CASSIGTRNQPQHF TRBJ1-5 NA TRBV27 NA
TGTGCCAGCATTCCCCATGGCCAACCTCAAGAGACCCAGTACTTC CASIPHGQPQETQYF TRBJ2-5 NA TRBV6-6 once
TGCGCCAGCAGCGGACAAGGGGATGAACAGTTCTTC CASSGQGDEQFF TRBJ2-1 NA TRBV10-2 NA
TGCGCCAGCAGCCAACCCACCAGAGGCTGGCGGGGAGATACGCAGTATTTT CASSQPTRGWRGDTQYF TRBJ2-3 NA TRBV4-1 NA
TGTGCCAGCAGATCTCTACAGGGTCTCACTGAAGCTTTCTTT CASRSLQGLTEAFF TRBJ1-1 NA TRBV27 NA
TGTGCCAGCAGTGAAGTCAGAGGGGCGGGCACTGAAGCTTTCTTT CASSEVRGAGTEAFF TRBJ1-1 NA TRBV2 NA
TGTGCCAGCAGCCTGGAAAGGGGTAGAAATGAGCAGTTCTTC CASSLERGRNEQFF TRBJ2-1 NA TRBV5-4 NA
TGTGCCAGCAGCCGAGACAGGGGGTACTACAATGAGCAGTTCTTC CASSRDRGYYNEQFF TRBJ2-1 TRBD1 TRBV7-9 NA
TGTGCCAGCAGAGGTCAGGGGGACACCGGGGAGCTGTTTTTT CASRGQGDTGELFF TRBJ2-2 TRBD1 TRBV27 few
TGTGCCAGCAAGCCGTTCTCGACGGTGAACACTGAAGCTTTCTTT CASKPFSTVNTEAFF TRBJ1-1 NA TRBV6-6 NA
TGTGCCAGCAGTGAGGAGGTGTACACTGAAGCTTTCTTT CASSEEVYTEAFF TRBJ1-1 NA TRBV6-1 NA
TGTGCCAGCAGCTTAGACCCGGCCTATAATTCACCCCTCCACTTT CASSLDPAYNSPLHF TRBJ1-6 NA TRBV7-2 NA
TGCAGCGTTTTTCAGGACAGGGAGCGTATGAACACTGAAGCTTTCTTT CSVFQDRERMNTEAFF TRBJ1-1 TRBD1 TRBV29-1 NA
TGTGCCAGCAGCCCAAGGACAGGGAGTCGCGTCTATGGCTACACCTTC CASSPRTGSRVYGYTF TRBJ1-2 TRBD1 TRBV7-8 NA
TGTGCCAGCAGCTCTGCTGGGACTCGAAACACCGGGGAGCTGTTTTTT CASSSAGTRNTGELFF TRBJ2-2 NA TRBV5-4 NA
TGTGCCAGCAGCTTAGTTTATGGGGGAGGAAAACCCTATGGCTACACCTTC CASSLVYGGGKPYGYTF TRBJ1-2 NA TRBV7-8 NA
TGTGCCAGTAGTGACTACCGGGAGCAAGAGCAGTTCTTC CASSDYREQEQFF TRBJ2-1 NA TRBV19 NA
TGCAGCGTTGAAGATGCGGCCAATTACGAGCAGTACTTC CSVEDAANYEQYF TRBJ2-7 NA TRBV29-1 NA
TGTGCCAGCAGCCGAGGACGACAGATCAACAATGAGCAGTTCTTC CASSRGRQINNEQFF TRBJ2-1 NA TRBV2 NA
TGTGCCAGCAGTTCCTCTGACAGGGCGGGTCAGCCCCAGCATTTT CASSSSDRAGQPQHF TRBJ1-5 TRBD1 TRBV28 many
TGTGCCAGCAGCTTGTCCCCCCAGGCAGGTAAATCACCCCTCCACTTT CASSLSPQAGKSPLHF TRBJ1-6 NA TRBV5-6 NA
TGTGCCAGCTCACCGGAGGGACAGGGGGTCGGCTACACCTTC CASSPEGQGVGYTF TRBJ1-2 TRBD1 TRBV18 NA
TGTGCCACCAGCAGAGATCGGGAACGGCCCGGGGAGCTGTTTTTT CATSRDRERPGELFF TRBJ2-2 NA TRBV15 NA
TGTGCCAGCAGCCAAGATTCGGCTAGTTCAGATACGCAGTATTTT CASSQDSASSDTQYF TRBJ2-3 NA TRBV4-2 NA
TGTGCTAGTGGTTTGGGGGTTGGGGACAGGGGATACACCATATATTTT CASGLGVGDRGYTIYF TRBJ1-3 TRBD1 TRBV12-5 NA
TGTGCCAGCAGCGTAGAGGGCACAGTACAAGAGACCCAGTACTTC CASSVEGTVQETQYF TRBJ2-5 NA TRBV9 NA
TGTGCCAGCAGTGGGGGACTGGGGTGGGATACGCAGTATTTT CASSGGLGWDTQYF TRBJ2-3 NA TRBV27 NA